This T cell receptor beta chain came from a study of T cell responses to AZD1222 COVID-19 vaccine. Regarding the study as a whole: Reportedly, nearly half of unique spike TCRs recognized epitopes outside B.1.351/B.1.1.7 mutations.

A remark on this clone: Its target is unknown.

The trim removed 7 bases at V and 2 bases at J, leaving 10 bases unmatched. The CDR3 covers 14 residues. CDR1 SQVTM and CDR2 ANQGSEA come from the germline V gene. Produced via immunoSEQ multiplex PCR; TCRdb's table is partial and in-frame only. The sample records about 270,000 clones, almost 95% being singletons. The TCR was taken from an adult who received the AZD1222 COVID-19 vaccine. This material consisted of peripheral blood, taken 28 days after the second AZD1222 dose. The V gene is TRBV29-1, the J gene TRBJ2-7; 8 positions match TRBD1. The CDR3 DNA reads TGCAGCGGCTCCACCGGGACAGGTGCCTACGAGCAGTACTTC. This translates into CSGSTGTGAYEQYF.